This T cell receptor (beta chain) was sequenced in a study of monozygotic twins with inflammatory bowel disease. Template switching introduced UMIs that contain a 6-nucleotide sample barcode. Each CDR3 protein gets one entry in TCRdb, which reprocessed the 5' RACE reads and gives no DNA. The table gives around 450,000 distinct CDR3 sequences; the top ten clones make up 2.4% of it. This CDR3 has 15 amino acids. Germline loops: CDR1 SGHTA, CDR2 FQGNSA. RNA in its total form was extracted from whole blood, and T cells were not sorted. This sequence joins TRBV7-2 and TRBJ2-3; no DNA is available, so the TRBD1 call from TCRdb remains unchecked. Sequenced sample: blood. This sequence originates from a human donor with ulcerative colitis or Crohn's disease, or a healthy co-twin of an affected twin (not recorded which). The CDR3 here is CASSLDPGVGDTQYF.